This TCR beta chain was retrieved from a study of OX40 agonist ivuxolimab in advanced cancers. For the study at large: An agonistic anti-OX40 (CD134) antibody, ivuxolimab, was used to treat the patients.

Study-wide results and caveats: There were, on average, more expanded clones in CD8+ T cells than in CD4+.

Here immunoSEQ multiplex PCR was the method, and the copy in TCRdb shows in-frame clones only, minus some. Of 45,000 to 65,000 clones in the sample, roughly 90% were seen once. This clone has only a few counts. Its antigen is unknown. The junction had 8 bases not matched to a gene; V was cut back by 7 bases and J by 4 bases. Germline V gene sequence: CDR1 MNHEY, CDR2 SVGAGI. This CDR3 spans 15 amino acids. The sequence was collected from an adult with an advanced solid tumor such as melanoma, head and neck, liver or kidney cancer. The material was CD4+ or CD8+ T cells sorted from blood, obtained in a trial of the OX40 agonist ivuxolimab. This chain connects TRBV6-5 to TRBJ2-5, with 11 positions matching TRBD2. CDR3 protein: CASKPLAGEGETQYF. In DNA, the CDR3 is TGTGCCAGCAAGCCACTAGCGGGAGAGGGAGAGACCCAGTACTTC.